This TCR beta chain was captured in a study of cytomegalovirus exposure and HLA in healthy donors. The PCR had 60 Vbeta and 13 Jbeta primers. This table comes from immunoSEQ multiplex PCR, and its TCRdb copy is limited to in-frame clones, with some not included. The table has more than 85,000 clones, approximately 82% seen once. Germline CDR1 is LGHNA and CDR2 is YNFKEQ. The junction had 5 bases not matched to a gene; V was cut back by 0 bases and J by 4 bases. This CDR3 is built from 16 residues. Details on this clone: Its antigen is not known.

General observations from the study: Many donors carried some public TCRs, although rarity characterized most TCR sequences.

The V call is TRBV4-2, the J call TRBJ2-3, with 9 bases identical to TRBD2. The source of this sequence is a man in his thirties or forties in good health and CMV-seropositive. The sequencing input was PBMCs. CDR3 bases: TGTGCCAGCAGCCAAGATCGAGCGGGGGGCCCAGATACGCAGTATTTT. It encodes CASSQDRAGGPDTQYF.